These 18 T cell receptor beta chains originate from one sample sequenced in a study of human T cells and chemical hapten exposure. TCRdb re-derived calls from the RACE reads in MiXCR, one entry per CDR3 protein. This table holds some 400,000 distinct CDR3 sequences, 5% to 6.5% found once. The time point denotes: pre-sensitization, week 0. The sample's treatment: therapeutic diphenylcyclopropenone sensitization with weekly scalp DPC. Here the sequenced sample was whole blood, taken in connection with sensitization to the hapten diphenylcyclopropenone (DPC). These receptors were taken from a woman aged 45 to 65 with alopecia areata. Some clones in this sample may be carry-over from other donors' samples.

There are a few counts of this clonotype. The chain employs TRBV5-5 and TRBJ1-5; no clear D. The V gene lost 1 base and the J gene lost 1 base, with 6 bases spanning the gap. From germline, CDR1 is SGHKS and CDR2 YYEKEE (reference sequence). This CDR3 has 14 residues. The CDR3, as DNA: TGTGCCAGCAGCTTGCTCAGGAGCAATCAGCCCCAGCATTTT. Protein product: CASSLLRSNQPQHF.

This clonotype has ten or more counts. This chain joins TRBV12-3 or TRBV12-4 and TRBJ2-7; D unclear. This CDR3 is built from 12 residues. V lost 6 bases and J lost 11, with 17 bases in between. The CDR3 sequence is CASSFEGPLKYF. In nucleotides, the CDR3 is TGTGCCAGCAGCTTCGAAGGACCCCTAAAGTACTTC.

This clonotype was observed at least ten times. The chain joins TRBV6-5 to TRBJ2-3, with D tentatively TRBD1 or TRBD2 (5 bases each). V was clipped by 6 bases and J by 1 base, with 8 bases between them. The CDR3 consists of 13 residues. CDR1 MNHEY and CDR2 SVGAGI come from the germline V gene. The CDR3 DNA reads as TGTGCCAGCAGAAGGGACCGCACAGATACGCAGTATTTT. This translates into CASRRDRTDTQYF.

The chain combines TRBV20-1 with TRBJ2-1; 13 bases are shared with TRBD2. CDR3 length: 13 amino acids. Germline V lookup: CDR1 DFQATT, CDR2 SNEGSKA (reference sequence). V dropped 8 bases and J dropped 6; count of bases not matched to a gene: 4. The CDR3 nucleotides are TGCAGTTTGGGACTAGCGGGGTTCAATGAGCAGTTCTTC. This sequence encodes CSLGLAGFNEQFF.

On this clonotype: The junction shows a germline mismatch at one end, possibly a read error. This sequence joins TRBV5-6 and TRBJ1-2; possibly TRBD1 for D (5 bases). Looked up from germline, CDR1 is SGHDT and CDR2 is YYEEEE. The CDR3 covers 13 residues. CDR3 in amino acids: CASSLPGVYSYTF. The CDR3 DNA sequence: TGTGCCAGCAGCTTGCCGGGGGTCTATAGCTACACCTTC. Supplemented by reference TRBV5-6 and TRBJ1-2, the full variable domain reads DAGVTQSPTHLIKTRGQQVTLRCSPKSGHDTVSWYQQALGQGPQFIFQYYEEEERQRGNFPDRFSGHQFPNYSSELNVNALLLGDSALYLCASSLPGVYSYTFGSGTRLTVV.

The J gene is TRBJ1-1, the V gene TRBV12-3 or TRBV12-4; 8 bases line up with TRBD1. The CDR3 is 16 amino acids. The V and J ends lost 6 bases and 0 bases, in that order; junction bases with no gene match: 9. CDR3 protein: CASRSTPGGMNTEAFF. DNA of the CDR3: TGTGCCAGCAGGTCCACGCCAGGGGGCATGAACACTGAAGCTTTCTTT.

This clonotype was observed at least ten times. This chain connects TRBV4-1 to TRBJ2-3; 10 bases line up with TRBD2. V lost 7 bases to trimming and J lost 0 bases; unmatched junction nucleotides: 10. In germline, CDR1 is MGHRA, CDR2 YSYEKL. This CDR3 region has 17 residues. The CDR3 sequence: CASTQGASGGSTDTQYF. The CDR3, as DNA: TGCGCCAGCACTCAGGGGGCTAGCGGGGGAAGCACAGATACGCAGTATTTT.

The chain couples TRBV12-5 to TRBJ2-7; possible D gene TRBD1, 6 bases. Germline V gene sequence: CDR1 LGHNT, CDR2 FRNRAP. V was cut by 5 bases and J by 0 bases, with 11 bases left in between. The CDR3 length is 14 residues. The CDR3, as DNA: TGTGCTAGTGGTCCGCGGACAGACTCCTACGAGCAGTACTTC. Its protein is CASGPRTDSYEQYF.

A few counts support this clonotype. This rearrangement joins TRBV28 to TRBJ2-7; D is uncertain. Germline CDR1 reads MDHEN; CDR2 reads SYDVKM. The length of the CDR3 is 14 residues. The V end was cut by 3 bases, the J end by 7 bases, with 16 bases between. The CDR3 sequence is CASSFRRRAWEQYF. The CDR3 coding sequence is TGTGCCAGCAGTTTCCGCCGCCGAGCCTGGGAGCAGTACTTC.

This clonotype occurred a few times. The V call is TRBV12-3 or TRBV12-4, the J call TRBJ2-3; 9 bases map to TRBD1. V dropped 4 bases and J dropped 4; count of bases not matched to a gene: 6. CDR3 length: 15 residues. CDR3 nucleotide sequence: TGTGCCAGCAGTTACGGGACAGGGTTCGCAGATACGCAGTATTTT. Translated: CASSYGTGFADTQYF.

This clonotype has only a few counts. The rearrangement joins TRBV28 to TRBJ2-7; possibly TRBD1 for D (5 bases). This CDR3 spans 13 amino acids. CDR1 MDHEN and CDR2 SYDVKM come from the germline V gene. V shed 7 bases and J shed 2 bases, with 12 bases lying between them. The DNA of the CDR3 is TGTGCCAGCATGGGTTTGACAGCCTACGAGCAGTACTTC. Its translation: CASMGLTAYEQYF.

In its sample, this clonotype was seen many times. The V gene is TRBV5-4, the J gene TRBJ2-3; 9 bases are a match to TRBD2. Germline values: CDR1 SGHNT, CDR2 YYREEE (reference sequence). This CDR3 comprises 16 residues. The trim removed 4 bases at V and 1 base at J, leaving 7 bases unmatched. Here the CDR3 DNA reads TGTGCCAGCAGCATTAGCGGGGGTACCCGCACAGATACGCAGTATTTT. It yields the protein CASSISGGTRTDTQYF.

This clonotype was seen many times. The chain uses TRBV2 and TRBJ2-6; D gene unclear. Trimming cost V 8 bases and J 0 bases, with 14 bases left between them. The CDR3 covers 16 residues. Germline V lookup: CDR1 SNHLY, CDR2 FYNNEI. In nucleotides, the CDR3 is TGTGCCAGCCTCCCTGTGGTCTTCTCTGGGGCCAACGTCCTGACTTTC. Translating gives CASLPVVFSGANVLTF.

Many counts were recorded for this clonotype. The chain links TRBV29-1 to TRBJ2-7; 7 bases map to TRBD2. There are 13 residues in the CDR3. Germline V gene sequence: CDR1 SQVTM, CDR2 ANQGSEA. V was pared by 7 bases and J by 2 bases, with 8 bases of the junction left unmatched. CDR3 sequence (DNA): TGCAGCGCCAAACGGGGGGAAGCCTACGAGCAGTACTTC. The encoded protein is CSAKRGEAYEQYF.

At least ten counts were recorded for this clonotype. The chain carries TRBV10-3 and TRBJ2-3, with a weak D call TRBD2 (6 bases). This CDR3 spans 13 amino acids. From germline, CDR1 is ENHRY and CDR2 SYGVKD. Between the trimmed V and J ends, which lost 10 bases and 1 base, there was a span of 12 bases. The CDR3 protein is CATRDFRTDTQYF. The DNA for the CDR3 is TGTGCCACAAGGGACTTTCGCACAGATACGCAGTATTTT.

The CDR3 sequence: CASSIERTRSEQFF. DNA for the CDR3: TGTGCCAGTAGTATAGAGCGGACTCGGAGTGAGCAGTTCTTC. V gene TRBV19 combines with J gene TRBJ2-1, with a weak D call TRBD2 (5 bases). Germline CDR1 LNHDA, CDR2 SQIVND (reference sequence). V lost 0 bases and J lost 9, with 12 bases in between. The CDR3 consists of 14 residues.

This clonotype has only a few counts. This chain connects TRBV5-1 to TRBJ2-3, with D uncertain. CDR1 is SGHRS and CDR2 is YFSETQ in the germline V gene. CDR3 length: 14 amino acids. V gave up 3 bases and J gave up 2 bases, with 10 bases separating them. The CDR3 coding sequence is TGCGCCAGCAGCTGGAAGGCGGCCACAGATACGCAGTATTTT. It codes for CASSWKAATDTQYF.

The gene calls are TRBV5-1 and TRBJ1-2; TRBD1 aligns across 11 bases. Germline values: CDR1 SGHRS, CDR2 YFSETQ. The CDR3 totals 14 residues. The V gene end was trimmed by 3 bases and the J gene end by 6 bases; junction bases not matched to a gene: 4. DNA for the CDR3: TGCGCCAGCAGCTGGGGACAGGGGGGCCATGGCTACACCTTC. Protein: CASSWGQGGHGYTF.